The sequence of this TCR beta chain was determined in a study of blood T cell repertoires in COVID-19. Turning to the study itself: Researchers got acute and convalescent COVID-19 samples from the United States, Italy and Spain.

The CDR3 totals 14 residues. Trimming removed 3 bases from V and 8 bases from J; junction bases left unmatched: 5. In germline, CDR1 is LGHNA, CDR2 YNFKEQ. Original processing notes: Amplifying reference gene primers gave estimates of nucleated cell counts. Sequencing used immunoSEQ multiplex PCR; TCRdb keeps in-frame clones, though not all of them. V and J calls and clone size are given by that table; D and trimming were obtained from the DNA. Of roughly 53,000 clones listed, 70% to 85% are singletons. The source of this sequence is a man between 65 and 85 years old with active COVID-19. Material for sequencing was peripheral blood. V gene TRBV4-2 combines with J gene TRBJ2-1, with 9 bases identical to TRBD1. CDR3 coding DNA: TGTGCCAGCAGCCAGACGACAGGGGGAGATGAGCAGTTCTTC. This sequence encodes CASSQTTGGDEQFF.